A single sample is the source of the 7 T cell receptor beta chains below, sequenced in a study of T cells expressing NK-cell markers. Using the 5' RACE reads, TCRdb records one entry per CDR3 protein without DNA. This sample's clone table lists about half a million distinct CDR3 sequences. Material: blood T cells: a sorted CD56 or NKG2C T cell subset, CD4+ or CD8+ T cells, or bulk PBMC T cells (not recorded which). These receptors were collected from a woman aged 50 to 60 in good health.

This chain connects TRBV6-1 to TRBJ1-4; the TCRdb call, TRBD1, lacks DNA for checking. This CDR3 is built from 14 residues. From germline, CDR1 is MNHNS and CDR2 SASEGT. CDR3 protein: CASTGQGSHEKLFF.

The V gene is TRBV5-5, the J gene TRBJ1-1; TCRdb outputs TRBD1, but without DNA this stays unchecked. The germline gives CDR1 SGHKS, CDR2 YYEKEE (reference sequence). CDR3 size: 15 residues. The CDR3 loop is CASSFLPGGNTEAFF.

The chain joins TRBV29-1 to TRBJ2-1; absent DNA, TCRdb's TRBD1 call cannot be checked. CDR1 is SQVTM and CDR2 is ANQGSEA in the germline V gene. CDR3 length equals 16 residues. CDR3 in amino acids: CSVAPYRGLGDNEQFF.

The V gene is TRBV20-1, the J gene TRBJ2-3; TCRdb returns TRBD1, unconfirmable since there is no DNA. CDR1 is DFQATT and CDR2 is SNEGSKA in the germline V gene (reference sequence). The CDR3 length is 15 residues. The CDR3 region is CSAPDNQKHTDTQYF.

The chain couples TRBV7-9 to TRBJ2-1; TCRdb's D gene call, TRBD2, goes unchecked for lack of DNA. Germline lookup yields CDR1 SEHNR and CDR2 FQNEAQ (reference sequence). The CDR3 covers 16 residues. CDR3 region: CASSTGTSGRADEQFF.

The chain is built from TRBV7-8 and TRBJ1-5. The length of the CDR3 is 16 residues. Looked up from germline, CDR1 is SGHVS and CDR2 is FQNEAQ. The CDR3 here is CASSLEGSRFNQPQHF.

This chain links TRBV19 with TRBJ1-4; with no DNA, the TCRdb D assignment of TRBD1 cannot be verified. From germline, CDR1 is LNHDA and CDR2 SQIVND (reference sequence). The CDR3 consists of 16 residues. CDR3: CASKDKGPATNEKLFF.